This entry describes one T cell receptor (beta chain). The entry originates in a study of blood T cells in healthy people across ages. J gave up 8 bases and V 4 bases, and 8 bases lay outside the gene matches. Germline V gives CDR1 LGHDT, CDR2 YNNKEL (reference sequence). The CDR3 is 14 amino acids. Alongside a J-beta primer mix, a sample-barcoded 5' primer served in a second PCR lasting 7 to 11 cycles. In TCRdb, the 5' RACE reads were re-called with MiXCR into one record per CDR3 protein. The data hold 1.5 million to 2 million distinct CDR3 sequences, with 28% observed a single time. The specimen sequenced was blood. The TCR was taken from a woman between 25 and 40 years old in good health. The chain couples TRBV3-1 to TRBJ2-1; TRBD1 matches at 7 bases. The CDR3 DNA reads TGTGCCAGCAGCCTCCGGTACAGGGGAGATGAGCAGTTCTTC. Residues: CASSLRYRGDEQFF.